The TCR beta chain under discussion was sequenced for a study of blood T cell repertoires in COVID-19. As for the study in general: COVID-19 samples collected from the United States, Italy and Spain covered acute and convalescent phases. The cDNA or gDNA used as material had been derived from T cells, B-cell-depleted T cells, or PBMCs.

Sequencing was performed with immunoSEQ multiplex PCR; in TCRdb, only in-frame clones are kept and a portion is missing. The table has a few hundred thousand clones, 65% to 90% seen once. Researchers sorted participants into cohorts using their self-reported clinical history. Germline CDR1 is MNHEY and CDR2 is SVGAGI. The CDR3 is made up of 13 amino acids. V was trimmed by 6 bases and J by 7 bases, leaving 15 bases between them. Sequencing was done on a sample of PBMCs or T cells enriched from blood (not recorded which). The chain couples TRBV6-5 to TRBJ1-2; possible D gene TRBD1, 5 bases. The receptor comes from a man aged 35-49 years who had recovered from COVID-19. The CDR3 nucleotides are TGTGCCAGCAGCCAAACAGGTCTTGGTGGCTACACCTTC. This translates into CASSQTGLGGYTF.